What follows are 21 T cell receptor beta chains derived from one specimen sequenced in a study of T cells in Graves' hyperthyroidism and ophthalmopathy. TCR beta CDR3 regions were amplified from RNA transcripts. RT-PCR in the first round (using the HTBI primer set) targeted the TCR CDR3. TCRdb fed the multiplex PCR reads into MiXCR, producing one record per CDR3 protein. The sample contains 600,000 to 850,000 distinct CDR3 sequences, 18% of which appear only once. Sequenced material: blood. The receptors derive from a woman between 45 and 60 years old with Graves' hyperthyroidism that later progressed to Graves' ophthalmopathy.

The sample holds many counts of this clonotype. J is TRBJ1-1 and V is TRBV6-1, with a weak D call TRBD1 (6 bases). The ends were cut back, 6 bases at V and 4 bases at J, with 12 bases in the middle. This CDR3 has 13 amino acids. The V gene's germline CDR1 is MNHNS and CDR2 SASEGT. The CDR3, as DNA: TGTGCCAGCAGGCAAGACAGGTCCACTGAAGCTTTCTTT. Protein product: CASRQDRSTEAFF.

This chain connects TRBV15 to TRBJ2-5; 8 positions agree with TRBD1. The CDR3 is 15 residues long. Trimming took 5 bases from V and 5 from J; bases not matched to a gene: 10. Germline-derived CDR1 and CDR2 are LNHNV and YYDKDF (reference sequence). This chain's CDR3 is CATSSRRGRIETQYF. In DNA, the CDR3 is TGTGCCACCAGCTCACGCAGGGGGCGAATTGAGACCCAGTACTTC.

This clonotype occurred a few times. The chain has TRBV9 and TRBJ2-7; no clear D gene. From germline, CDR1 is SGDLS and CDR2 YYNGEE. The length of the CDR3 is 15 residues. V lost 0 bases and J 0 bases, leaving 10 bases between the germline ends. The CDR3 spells CASSVGVGVSYEQYF. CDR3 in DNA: TGTGCCAGCAGCGTAGGGGTAGGTGTCTCCTACGAGCAGTACTTC.

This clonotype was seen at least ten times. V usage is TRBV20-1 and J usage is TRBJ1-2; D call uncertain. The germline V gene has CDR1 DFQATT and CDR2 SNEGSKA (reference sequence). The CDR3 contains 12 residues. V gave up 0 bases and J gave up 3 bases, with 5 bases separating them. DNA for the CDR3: TGCAGTGCTAGAGACATATACTATGGCTACACCTTC. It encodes CSARDIYYGYTF.

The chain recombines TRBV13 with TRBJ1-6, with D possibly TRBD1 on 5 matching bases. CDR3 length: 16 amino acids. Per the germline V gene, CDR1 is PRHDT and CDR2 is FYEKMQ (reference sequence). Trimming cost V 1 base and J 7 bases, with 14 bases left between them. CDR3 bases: TGTGCCAGCAGCTTAGCTTTGGGGGGAAAAAATTCACCCCTCCACTTT. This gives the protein CASSLALGGKNSPLHF.

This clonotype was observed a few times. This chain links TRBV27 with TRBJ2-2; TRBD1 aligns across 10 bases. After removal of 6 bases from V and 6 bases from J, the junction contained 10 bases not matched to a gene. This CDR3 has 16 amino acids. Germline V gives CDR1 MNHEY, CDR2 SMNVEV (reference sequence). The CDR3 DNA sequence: TGTGCCAGCAGCCTAGGGAGACAGGGGGCGCCCGGGGAGCTGTTTTTT. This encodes CASSLGRQGAPGELFF.

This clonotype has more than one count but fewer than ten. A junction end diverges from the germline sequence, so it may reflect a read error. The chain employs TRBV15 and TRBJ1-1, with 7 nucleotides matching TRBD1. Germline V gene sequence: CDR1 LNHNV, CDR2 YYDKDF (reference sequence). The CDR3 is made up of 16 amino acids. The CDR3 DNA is TGTGCCACCAGCAGAGATAGGGGCAGGGGGGACACTGAAGCTCTCTTT. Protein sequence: CATSRDRGRGDTEALF.

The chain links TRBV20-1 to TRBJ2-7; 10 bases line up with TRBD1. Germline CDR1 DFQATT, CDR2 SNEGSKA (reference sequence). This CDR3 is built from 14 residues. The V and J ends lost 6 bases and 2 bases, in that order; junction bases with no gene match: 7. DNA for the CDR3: TGCAGTGCCTTTGGCGGGACAGGGGCCTACGAGCAGTACTTC. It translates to CSAFGGTGAYEQYF.

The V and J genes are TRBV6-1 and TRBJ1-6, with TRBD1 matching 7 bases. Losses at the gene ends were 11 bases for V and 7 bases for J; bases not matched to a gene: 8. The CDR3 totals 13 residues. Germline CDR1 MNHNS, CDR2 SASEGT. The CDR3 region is CAVTPGGNSPLHF. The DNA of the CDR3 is TGTGCCGTTACCCCAGGGGGGAATTCACCCCTCCACTTT.

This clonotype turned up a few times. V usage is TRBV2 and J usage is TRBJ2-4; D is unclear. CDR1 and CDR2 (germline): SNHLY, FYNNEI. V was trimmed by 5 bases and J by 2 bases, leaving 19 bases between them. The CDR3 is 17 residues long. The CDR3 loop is CASSNLVLAGTKNIQYF. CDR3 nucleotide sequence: TGTGCCAGCAGTAACTTGGTCCTGGCAGGAACCAAAAACATTCAGTACTTC.

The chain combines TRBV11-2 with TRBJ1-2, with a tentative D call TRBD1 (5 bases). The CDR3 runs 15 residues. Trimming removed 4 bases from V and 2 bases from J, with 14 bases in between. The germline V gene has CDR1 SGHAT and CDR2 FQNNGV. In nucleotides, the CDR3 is TGTGCCAGCAGCTACCGGGACCCTGAAAACTATGGCTACACCTTC. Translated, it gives CASSYRDPENYGYTF.

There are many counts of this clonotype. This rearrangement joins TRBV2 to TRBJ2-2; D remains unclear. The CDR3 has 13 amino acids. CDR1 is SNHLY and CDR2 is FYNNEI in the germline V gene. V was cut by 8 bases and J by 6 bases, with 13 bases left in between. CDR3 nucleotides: TGTGCCAGCGGTAGGGAATCGCCCGGGGAGCTGTTTTTT. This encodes CASGRESPGELFF.

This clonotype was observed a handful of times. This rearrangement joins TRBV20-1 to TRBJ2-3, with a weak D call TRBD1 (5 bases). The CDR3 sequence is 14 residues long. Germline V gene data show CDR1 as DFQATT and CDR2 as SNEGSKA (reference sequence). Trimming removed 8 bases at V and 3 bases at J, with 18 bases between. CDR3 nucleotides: TGCAGTCCAAGTTCAGGGTCTTCGACAGATACGCAGTATTTT. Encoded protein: CSPSSGSSTDTQYF.

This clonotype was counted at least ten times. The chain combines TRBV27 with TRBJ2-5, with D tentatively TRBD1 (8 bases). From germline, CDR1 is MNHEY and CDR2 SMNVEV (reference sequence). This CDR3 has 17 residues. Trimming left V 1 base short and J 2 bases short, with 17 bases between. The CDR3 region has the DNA TGTGCCAGCAGTTTATTACCAGGACAGGGAGGGCAAGAGACCCAGTACTTC. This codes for CASSLLPGQGGQETQYF.

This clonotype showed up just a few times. This CDR3 is CASSQDDRAGYGYTF. The CDR3 bases are TGCGCCAGCAGCCAAGATGACAGGGCTGGCTATGGCTACACCTTC. J is TRBJ1-2 and V is TRBV4-3; 7 bases line up with TRBD1. Looked up from germline, CDR1 is LGHNA and CDR2 is YSLEER. V dropped 0 bases and J dropped 4; count of bases not matched to a gene: 5. The CDR3 consists of 15 residues.

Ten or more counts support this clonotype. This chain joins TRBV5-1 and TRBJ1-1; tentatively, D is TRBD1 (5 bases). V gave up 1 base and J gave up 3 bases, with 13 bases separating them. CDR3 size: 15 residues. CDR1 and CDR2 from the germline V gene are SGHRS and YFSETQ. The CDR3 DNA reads TGCGCCAGCAGCTTGCAAGGGCGGGGGGACACTGAAGCTTTCTTT. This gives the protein CASSLQGRGDTEAFF.

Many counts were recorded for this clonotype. In DNA, the CDR3 is TGTGCCAGCAGTTTGGGGGCGGGAGGGAACACTGAAGCTTTCTTT. Its translation is CASSLGAGGNTEAFF. The rearrangement links TRBV12-3 or TRBV12-4 to TRBJ1-1; weak D call: TRBD1 (6 bases). The length of the CDR3 is 15 residues. Between the trimmed V and J ends, which lost 3 bases and 1 base, there was a span of 12 bases.

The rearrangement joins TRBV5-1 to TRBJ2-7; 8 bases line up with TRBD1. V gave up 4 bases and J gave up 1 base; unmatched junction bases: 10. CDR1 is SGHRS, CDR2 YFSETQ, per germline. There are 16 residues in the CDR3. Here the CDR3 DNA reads TGCGCCAGCAGCCCCCCACCCGGGACAGGATCCTACGAGCAGTACTTC. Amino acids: CASSPPPGTGSYEQYF.

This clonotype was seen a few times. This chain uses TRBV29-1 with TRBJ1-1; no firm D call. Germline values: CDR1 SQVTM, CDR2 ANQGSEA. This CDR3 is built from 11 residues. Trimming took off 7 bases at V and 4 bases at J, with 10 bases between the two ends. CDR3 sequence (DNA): TGCAGCGGGGCCGCTAGCACTGAAGCTTTCTTT. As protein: CSGAASTEAFF. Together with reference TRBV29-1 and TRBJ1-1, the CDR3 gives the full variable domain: SAVISQKPSRDICQRGTSLTIQCQVDSQVTMMFWYRQQPGQSLTLIATANQGSEATYESGFVIDKFPISRPNLTFSTLTVSNMSPEDSSIYLCSGAASTEAFFGQGTRLTVV.

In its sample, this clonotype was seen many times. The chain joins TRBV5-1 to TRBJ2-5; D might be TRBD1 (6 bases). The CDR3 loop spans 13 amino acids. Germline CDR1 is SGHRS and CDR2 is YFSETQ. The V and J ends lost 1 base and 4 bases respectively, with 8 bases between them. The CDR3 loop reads CASSLMTGETQYF. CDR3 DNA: TGCGCCAGCAGCTTGATGACAGGAGAGACCCAGTACTTC.

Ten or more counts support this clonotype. The CDR3: CASSSSTGNTEAFF. CDR3 bases: TGTGCCAGCAGTTCCTCGACGGGGAACACTGAAGCTTTCTTT. The V gene is TRBV12-3 or TRBV12-4, the J gene TRBJ1-1; D is ambiguous. This CDR3 comprises 14 residues. Trimming shortened V by 4 bases and J by 1 base, and 10 bases separated the two germline ends.